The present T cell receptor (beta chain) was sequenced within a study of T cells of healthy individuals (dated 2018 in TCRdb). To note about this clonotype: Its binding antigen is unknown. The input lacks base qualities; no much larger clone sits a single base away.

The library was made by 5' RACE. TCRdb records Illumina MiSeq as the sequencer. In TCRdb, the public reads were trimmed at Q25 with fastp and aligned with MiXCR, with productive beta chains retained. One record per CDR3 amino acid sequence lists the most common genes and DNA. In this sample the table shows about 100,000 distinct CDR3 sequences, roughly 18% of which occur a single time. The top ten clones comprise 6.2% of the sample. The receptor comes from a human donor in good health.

The CDR3 region reads CAIRSGHEQYF. The DNA sequence is as follows: TGTGCCATCAGATCAGGGCACGAGCAGTACTTC. The rearranged segments are TRBV10-3 and TRBJ2-7; TRBD1 is a possible D gene, resting on 5 matching bases. The V end loses 6 bases and the J end loses 5 bases, and a stretch of 8 bases separates them. The CDR3 has 11 amino acids, counting the end cysteine and phenylalanine. The sequence is cut down to CDR3 DNA, 33 bases in frame from base 1. As encoded in the germline V gene, CDR1 is ENHRY while CDR2 is SYGVKD.